This T cell receptor beta chain stems from a study of cytomegalovirus exposure and HLA in healthy donors. PCR was performed using 60 Vbeta and 13 Jbeta primers. Here immunoSEQ multiplex PCR was the method, and the copy in TCRdb shows in-frame clones only, minus some. The sample contains about 130,000 clones, 15% to 20% of which appear only once. To note about this clone: What it binds is not known.

Study results and limitations: Trimming of TCR beta V- and J-genes showed a link, identified in a later analysis, to a missense DCLRE1C variant.

With 3 bases clipped from V and 8 bases from J, the junction kept 5 bases outside the gene matches. Germline lookup yields CDR1 SGHRS and CDR2 YFSETQ. This CDR3 has 13 amino acids. Sample: PBMCs. The clonotype originates from a female donor in good health and CMV-seropositive. The chain employs TRBV5-1 and TRBJ2-1; 7 bases line up with TRBD1. The CDR3, as DNA: TGCGCCAGCAGCTCCGACAGGGCCGATGAGCAGTTCTTC. Translation gives CASSSDRADEQFF.